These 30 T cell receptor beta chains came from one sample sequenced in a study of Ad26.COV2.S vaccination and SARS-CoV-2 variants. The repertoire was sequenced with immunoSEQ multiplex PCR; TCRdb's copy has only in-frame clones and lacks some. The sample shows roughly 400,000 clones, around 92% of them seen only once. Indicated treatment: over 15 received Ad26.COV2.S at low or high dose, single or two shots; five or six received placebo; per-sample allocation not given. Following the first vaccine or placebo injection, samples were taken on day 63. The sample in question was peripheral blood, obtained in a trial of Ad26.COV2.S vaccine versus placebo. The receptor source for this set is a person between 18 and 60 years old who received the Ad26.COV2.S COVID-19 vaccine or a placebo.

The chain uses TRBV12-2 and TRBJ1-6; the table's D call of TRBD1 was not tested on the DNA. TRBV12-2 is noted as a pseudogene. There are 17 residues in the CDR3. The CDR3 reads CASRQPHRGRNNSPLHF. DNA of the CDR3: TGTGCAAGTCGCCAACCGCACAGGGGAAGAAATAATTCACCCCTCCACTTT.

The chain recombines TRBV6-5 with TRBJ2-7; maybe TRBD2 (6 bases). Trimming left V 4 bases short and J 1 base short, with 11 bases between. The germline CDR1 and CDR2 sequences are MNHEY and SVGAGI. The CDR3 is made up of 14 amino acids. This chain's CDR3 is CASSSPGLSYEQYF. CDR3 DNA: TGTGCCAGCAGTTCGCCGGGACTGTCCTACGAGCAGTACTTC.

In DNA form, the CDR3 reads TGTGCCAGCAGCCCAGGAGGTCGACAGGGCTCCTACAATGAGCAGTTCTTC. It translates to CASSPGGRQGSYNEQFF. This chain links TRBV11-2 with TRBJ2-1, with 7 positions matching TRBD1. The V gene end was trimmed by 5 bases and the J gene end by 0 bases; junction bases not matched to a gene: 10. The CDR3 has 17 residues. Germline V lookup: CDR1 SGHAT, CDR2 FQNNGV. Looking up the rest from reference TRBV11-2 and TRBJ2-1 gives the full variable domain: EAGVAQSPRYKIIEKRQSVAFWCNPISGHATLYWYQQILGQGPKLLIQFQNNGVVDDSQLPKDRFSAERLKGVDSTLKIQPAKLEDSAVYLCASSPGGRQGSYNEQFFGPGTRLTVL.

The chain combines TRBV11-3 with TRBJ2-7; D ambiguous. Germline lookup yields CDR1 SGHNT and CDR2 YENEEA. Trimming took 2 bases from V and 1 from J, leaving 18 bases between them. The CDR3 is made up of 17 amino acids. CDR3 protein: CASSLRPGLGLSYEQYF. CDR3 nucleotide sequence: TGTGCCAGCAGCTTAAGGCCCGGCCTCGGGCTATCCTACGAGCAGTACTTC.

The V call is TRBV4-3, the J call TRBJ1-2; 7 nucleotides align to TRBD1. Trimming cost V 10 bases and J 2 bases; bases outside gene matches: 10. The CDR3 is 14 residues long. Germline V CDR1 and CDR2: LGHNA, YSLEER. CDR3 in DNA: TGCGCCACTTCGACCAGGGGGGGGAACTATGGCTACACCTTC. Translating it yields CATSTRGGNYGYTF.

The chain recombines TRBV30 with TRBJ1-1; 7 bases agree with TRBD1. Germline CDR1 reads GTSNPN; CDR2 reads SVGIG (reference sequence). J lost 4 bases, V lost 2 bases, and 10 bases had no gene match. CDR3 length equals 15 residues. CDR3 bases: TGTGCCTGGAGTCCCCCGGACAGGCGCGCCACTGAAGCTTTCTTT. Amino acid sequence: CAWSPPDRRATEAFF. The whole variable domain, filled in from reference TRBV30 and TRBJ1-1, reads SQTIHQWPATLVQPVGSPLSLECTVEGTSNPNLYWYRQAAGRGLQLLFYSVGIGQISSEVPQNLSASRPQDRQFILSSKKLLLSDSGFYLCAWSPPDRRATEAFFGQGTRLTVV.

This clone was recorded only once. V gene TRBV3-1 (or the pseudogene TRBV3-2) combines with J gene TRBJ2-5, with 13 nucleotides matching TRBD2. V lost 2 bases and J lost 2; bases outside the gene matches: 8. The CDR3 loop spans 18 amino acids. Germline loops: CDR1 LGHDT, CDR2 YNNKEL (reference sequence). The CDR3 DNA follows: TGTGCCAGCAGCCAAACTAGCGGGGGGGCGGGTTGTCAAGAGACCCAGTACTTC. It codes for CASSQTSGGAGCQETQYF.

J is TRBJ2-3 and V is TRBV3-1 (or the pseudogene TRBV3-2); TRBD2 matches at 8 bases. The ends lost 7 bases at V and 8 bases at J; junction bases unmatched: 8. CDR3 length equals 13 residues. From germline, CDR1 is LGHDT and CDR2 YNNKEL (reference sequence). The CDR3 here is CASKGRGVGTQYF. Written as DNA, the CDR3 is TGTGCCAGCAAGGGGCGGGGGGTAGGTACGCAGTATTTT.

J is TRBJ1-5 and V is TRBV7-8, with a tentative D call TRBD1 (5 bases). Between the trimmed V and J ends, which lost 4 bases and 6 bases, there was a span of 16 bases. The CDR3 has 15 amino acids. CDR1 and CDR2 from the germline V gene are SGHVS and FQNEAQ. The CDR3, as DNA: TGTGCCAGCAGCTCAACCCGGGACGGCCGTCAGCCCCAGCATTTT. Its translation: CASSSTRDGRQPQHF. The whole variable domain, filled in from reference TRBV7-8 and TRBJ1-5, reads GAGVSQSPRYKVAKRGQDVALRCDPISGHVSLFWYQQALGQGPEFLTYFQNEAQLDKSGLPSDRFFAERPEGSVSTLKIQRTQQEDSAVYLCASSSTRDGRQPQHFGDGTRLSIL.

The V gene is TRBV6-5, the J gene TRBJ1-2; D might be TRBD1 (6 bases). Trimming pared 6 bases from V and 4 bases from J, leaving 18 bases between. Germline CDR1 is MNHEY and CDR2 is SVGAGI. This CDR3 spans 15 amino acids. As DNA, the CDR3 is TGTGCCAGCAGCCAACAGGGAGGATCTGGCTATGGCTACACCTTC. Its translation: CASSQQGGSGYGYTF.

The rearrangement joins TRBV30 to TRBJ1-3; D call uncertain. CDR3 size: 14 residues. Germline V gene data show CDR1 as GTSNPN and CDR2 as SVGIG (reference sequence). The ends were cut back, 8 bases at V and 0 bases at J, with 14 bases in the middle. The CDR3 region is CASGRGISGNTIYF. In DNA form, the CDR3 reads TGTGCCAGCGGTAGAGGGATCTCTGGAAACACCATATATTTT.

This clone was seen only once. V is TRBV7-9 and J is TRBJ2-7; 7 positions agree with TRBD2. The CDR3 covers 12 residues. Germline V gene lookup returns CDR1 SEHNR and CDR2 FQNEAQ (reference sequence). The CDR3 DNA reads TGTTCGGCCGGGGAGGGGACGGGTGAGCAGTACTTC. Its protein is CSAGEGTGEQYF.

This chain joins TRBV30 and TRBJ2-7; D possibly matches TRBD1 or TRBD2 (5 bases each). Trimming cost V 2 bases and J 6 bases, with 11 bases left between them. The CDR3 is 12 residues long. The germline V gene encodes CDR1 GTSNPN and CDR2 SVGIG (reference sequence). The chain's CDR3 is CAWSPQGVEQYF. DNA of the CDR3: TGTGCCTGGAGTCCCCAGGGAGTCGAGCAGTACTTC.

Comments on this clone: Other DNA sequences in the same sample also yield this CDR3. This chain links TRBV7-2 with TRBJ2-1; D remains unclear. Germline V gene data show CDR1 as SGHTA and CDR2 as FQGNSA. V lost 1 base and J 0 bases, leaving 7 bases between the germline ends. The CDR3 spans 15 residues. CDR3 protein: CASSLVGGSYNEQFF. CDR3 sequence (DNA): TGTGCCAGCAGCTTAGTAGGTGGCTCCTACAATGAGCAGTTCTTC.

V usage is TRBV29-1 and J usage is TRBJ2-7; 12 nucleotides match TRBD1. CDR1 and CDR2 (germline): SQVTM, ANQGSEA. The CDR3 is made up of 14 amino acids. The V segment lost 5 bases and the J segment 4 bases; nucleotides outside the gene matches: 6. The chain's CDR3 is CSVRLGQGAYEQYF. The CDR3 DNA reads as TGCAGCGTTCGCCTGGGACAGGGGGCATACGAGCAGTACTTC.

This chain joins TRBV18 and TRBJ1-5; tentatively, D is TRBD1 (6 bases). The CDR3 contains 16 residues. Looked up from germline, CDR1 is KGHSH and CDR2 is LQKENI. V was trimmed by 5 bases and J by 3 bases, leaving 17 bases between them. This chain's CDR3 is CASSSGTPQNNQPQHF. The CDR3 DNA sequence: TGTGCCAGCTCATCGGGGACACCCCAAAACAATCAGCCCCAGCATTTT.

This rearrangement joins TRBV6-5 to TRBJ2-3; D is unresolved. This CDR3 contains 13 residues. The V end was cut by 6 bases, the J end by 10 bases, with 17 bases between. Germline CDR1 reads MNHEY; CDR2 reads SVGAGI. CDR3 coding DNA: TGTGCCAGCAGCCCCCTAGTCTCAAAGGCGCAGTATTTT. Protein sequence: CASSPLVSKAQYF.

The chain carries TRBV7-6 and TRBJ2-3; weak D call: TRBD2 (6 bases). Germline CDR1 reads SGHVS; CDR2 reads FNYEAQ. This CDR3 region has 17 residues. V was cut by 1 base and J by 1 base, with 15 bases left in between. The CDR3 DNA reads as TGTGCCAGCAGCTTAGTCGCGTTTCCGGGGGGCACAGATACGCAGTATTTT. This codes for CASSLVAFPGGTDTQYF.

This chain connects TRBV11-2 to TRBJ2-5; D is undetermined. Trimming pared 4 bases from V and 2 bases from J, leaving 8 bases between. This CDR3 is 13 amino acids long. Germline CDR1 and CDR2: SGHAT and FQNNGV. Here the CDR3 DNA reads TGTGCCAGCAGCTCCCAGCCTCAAGAGACCCAGTACTTC. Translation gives CASSSQPQETQYF.

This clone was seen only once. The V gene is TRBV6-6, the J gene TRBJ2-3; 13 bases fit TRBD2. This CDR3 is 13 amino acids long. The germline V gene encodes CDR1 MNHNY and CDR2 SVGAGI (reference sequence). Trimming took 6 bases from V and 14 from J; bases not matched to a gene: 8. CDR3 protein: CASRGGTSGNLYF. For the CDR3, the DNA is TGTGCCAGCAGGGGCGGGACTAGCGGGAATCTGTATTTT.

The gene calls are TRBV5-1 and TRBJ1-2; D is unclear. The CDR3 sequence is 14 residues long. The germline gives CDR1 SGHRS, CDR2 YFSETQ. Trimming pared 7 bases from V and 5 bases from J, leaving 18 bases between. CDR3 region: CASAIGSLDYGYTF. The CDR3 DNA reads TGCGCCAGCGCTATCGGCAGCCTTGATTATGGCTACACCTTC.

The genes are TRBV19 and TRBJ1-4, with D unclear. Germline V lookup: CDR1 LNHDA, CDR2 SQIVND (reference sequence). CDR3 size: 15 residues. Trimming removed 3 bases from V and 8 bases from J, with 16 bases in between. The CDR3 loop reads CASSIRVPGGEKLFF. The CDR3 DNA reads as TGTGCCAGTAGTATCCGTGTCCCGGGTGGAGAAAAACTGTTTTTT.

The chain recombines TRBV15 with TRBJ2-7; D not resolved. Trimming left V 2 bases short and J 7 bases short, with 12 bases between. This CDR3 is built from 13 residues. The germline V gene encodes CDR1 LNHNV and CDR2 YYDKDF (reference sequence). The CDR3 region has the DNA TGTGCCACCAGCAGAACACGAACCGGTGAGCAGTACTTC. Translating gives CATSRTRTGEQYF.

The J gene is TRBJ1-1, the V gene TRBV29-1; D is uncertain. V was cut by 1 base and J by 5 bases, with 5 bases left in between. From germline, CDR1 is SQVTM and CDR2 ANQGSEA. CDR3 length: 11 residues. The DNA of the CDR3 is TGCAGCGTTGAAGTGGGGACTGAAGCTTTCTTT. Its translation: CSVEVGTEAFF.

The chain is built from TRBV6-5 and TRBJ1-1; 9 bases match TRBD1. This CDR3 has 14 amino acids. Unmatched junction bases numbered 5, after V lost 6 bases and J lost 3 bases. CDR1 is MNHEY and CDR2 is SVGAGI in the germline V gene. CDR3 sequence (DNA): TGTGCCAGCAGCAGGGACAGGGCGTACACTGAAGCTTTCTTT. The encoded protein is CASSRDRAYTEAFF.

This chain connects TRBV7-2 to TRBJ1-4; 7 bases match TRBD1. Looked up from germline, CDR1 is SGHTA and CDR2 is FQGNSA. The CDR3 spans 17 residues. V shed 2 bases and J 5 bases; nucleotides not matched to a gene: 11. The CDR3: CASSLRWSGQPNEKLFF. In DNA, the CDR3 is TGTGCCAGCAGCTTACGATGGTCGGGACAGCCAAATGAAAAACTGTTTTTT. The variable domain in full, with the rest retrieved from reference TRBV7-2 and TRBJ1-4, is GAGVSQSPSNKVTEKGKDVELRCDPISGHTALYWYRQSLGQGLEFLIYFQGNSAPDKSGLPSDRFSAERTGGSVSTLTIQRTQQEDSAVYLCASSLRWSGQPNEKLFFGSGTQLSVL.

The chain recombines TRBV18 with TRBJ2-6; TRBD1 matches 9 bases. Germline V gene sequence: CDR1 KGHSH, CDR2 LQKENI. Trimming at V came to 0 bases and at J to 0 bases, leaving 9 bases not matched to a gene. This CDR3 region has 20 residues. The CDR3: CASSPPGTGTGFSGANVLTF. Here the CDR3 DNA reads TGTGCCAGCTCACCACCGGGAACCGGGACAGGGTTCTCTGGGGCCAACGTCCTGACTTTC.

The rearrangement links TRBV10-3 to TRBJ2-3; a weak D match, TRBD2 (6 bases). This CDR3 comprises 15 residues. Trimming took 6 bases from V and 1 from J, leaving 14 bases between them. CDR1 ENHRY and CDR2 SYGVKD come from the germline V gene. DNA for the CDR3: TGTGCCATCAGCAGGGACGGCGGGGGCACAGATACGCAGTATTTT. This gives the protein CAISRDGGGTDTQYF.

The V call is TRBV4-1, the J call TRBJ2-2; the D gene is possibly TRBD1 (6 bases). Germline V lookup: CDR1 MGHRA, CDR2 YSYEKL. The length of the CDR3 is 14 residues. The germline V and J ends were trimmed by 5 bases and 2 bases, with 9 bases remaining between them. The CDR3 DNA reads TGCGCCAGCAGCGGACAGTCAAACACCGGGGAGCTGTTTTTT. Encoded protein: CASSGQSNTGELFF.

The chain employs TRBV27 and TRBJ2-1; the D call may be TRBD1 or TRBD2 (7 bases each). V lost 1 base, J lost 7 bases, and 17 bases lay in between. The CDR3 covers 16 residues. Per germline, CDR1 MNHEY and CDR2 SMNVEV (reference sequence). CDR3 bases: TGTGCCAGCAGTTTATTAGGCCAGGGGGGGCCAAATGAGCAGTTCTTC. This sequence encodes CASSLLGQGGPNEQFF.